This T cell receptor beta chain was sequenced for a study of T cells in Graves' hyperthyroidism and ophthalmopathy (dated by TCRdb to the late 2010s). Broadly, across the study: A discovery cohort of about a hundred patients, roughly 45 with Graves' ophthalmopathy and approximately 60 with stable Graves' hyperthyroidism, was used to find distinguishing TCR V-J signatures. After blood sampling, hyperthyroidism patients were treated with methimazole at a starting dose of 30 mg daily, and ophthalmopathy patients were treated with high-dose intravenous methylprednisolone. For training and testing, the 100 or so patients in the discovery cohort were randomly divided in a 7:3 ratio. An independent validation cohort of around 19 hyperthyroidism patients and about 16 patients who later progressed to ophthalmopathy tested prospective prediction of ophthalmopathy. TCR Vbeta CDR3 sequencing of 135 peripheral blood samples (43 ophthalmopathy, roughly 74 hyperthyroidism and around 17 progressor patients) is reported in the paper. In about 6 Graves' hyperthyroidism patients, the study also compared T-cell repertoires from thyroid tissue with T-cell repertoires from blood.

On this clonotype: Its antigen is not yet known. It may be a read error: a sequence one base away is much more abundant.

V was cut back by 1 base and J by 10 bases, leaving a gap of 14 bases between them. The CDR3 runs 13 amino acids, cysteine and phenylalanine included. Here the CDR3 DNA is all that survives: 39 bases in frame from base 1. CDR1 DFQATT and CDR2 SNEGSKA were looked up in the germline V gene (reference sequence). Any patient with an uncontrolled infection, another autoimmune disease, pregnancy or lactation was excluded. Diagnoses were based on clinical symptoms, serum thyroxine and TRAb, thyroid ultrasound and orbital computed tomography. Trizol reagent was used to extract total RNA, and RNA quality was then checked on an Agilent 2100 Bioanalyzer. The TCR beta CDR3 regions were amplified from RNA transcripts. For the first round of RT-PCR on the TCR CDR3, the HTBI primer set was used together with the Qiagen OneStep RT-PCR kit. Libraries were constructed in a second round of multiplex PCR, after which size selection and purification were carried out. Sequencing of the libraries was done on an Illumina HiSeq2000 using paired-end 100 bp reads. The published analysis was carried out like this. SOAPnuke was used to process the raw data, throwing out any read that contained adapters or uncalled bases, had a mean Phred below 15, or lacked an exact constant-primer or identifier match. High-quality paired reads were merged with COPE v1.2.5, and unique nucleotide sequences were defined as clonotypes. Clonotypes were aligned to IMGT TRBV, TRBD and TRBJ reference segments using MiTCR v1.1. Only V-J combinations with frequency above 0.0001, covering roughly 99% of repertoires, were analysed. The TCS score was defined as the ratio of F50 (clonal expansion) to E x V (chaos), calculated using BLOSUM62-based TCRdist between CDR3 peptides within each V-J. Welch's t-statistics and random forest reduced fewer than 600 V-J features to 13, which were used in a naive Bayes classifier (R e1071). The Morisita-Horn index was used to measure how similar the thyroid and blood repertoires were. The public reads were run again by TCRdb, first through fastp at Q25 and then through MiXCR, and only productive beta chains were kept. Entries that share a CDR3 protein sequence are merged under the most common genes and DNA. None of the V and J calls come from the authors' own analysis; TCRdb made them. The sample table shows about 700,000 distinct CDR3 sequences, and 45% are seen once. The top ten hold less than 8.5% of the sample.

What the authors observed across the whole study: A model built on a 13 V-J signature distinguished ophthalmopathy from stable hyperthyroidism, reaching 85% to 90% sensitivity and approximately 81% specificity in cross-validation and 80%/75% in testing. Sample size was not statistically predetermined, and blinding of investigators to group allocation was not performed. Most expanded thyroid clonotypes (frequency above 0.001) were also detected in blood, suggesting blood repertoires may reflect thyroid immune responses. In validation, the model predicted progression to ophthalmopathy a median of 6.5 months before onset, with over 60% sensitivity and roughly 72% specificity.

The sequence is built from TRBV20-1 and TRBJ2-1, and TRBD2 may be the D gene, going by 5 matching bases. The sequencing input was peripheral blood or thyroid tissue (not recorded which). The sequence came from an adult man with Graves' disease, either hyperthyroidism or ophthalmopathy (not recorded which). CDR3 reads: CSARGMEEYEQFF. The DNA reads TGCAGTGCTAGAGGGATGGAGGAGTACGAGCAGTTCTTC.